This is a list of T cell receptor beta chains from one sample in a study of regulatory T cells in long-lasting Graves disease. MiXCR was run by TCRdb on the multiplex PCR reads, yielding one entry per CDR3 protein. The sample contains about 660,000 distinct CDR3 sequences, around 30% of which appear only once. The input for sequencing was peripheral blood mononuclear cells (PBMCs), taken when the disease was refractory, from a patient treated with antithyroid drugs. The receptors derive from a female donor with Graves disease. Each CDR3 is given with its conserved first and last residue. Each record gives: J gene, D gene, V gene, clone size, CDR3 protein, CDR3 DNA. The D gene is left open where the match is weak. Clone size is given for some rows only: seen once, a few or many times, or a class if the clone is expanded.

TRBJ2-1	.	TRBV19	.	CASSTPQGNEQFF	TGTGCCAGTAGTACACCCCAGGGTAATGAGCAGTTCTTC
TRBJ1-2	.	TRBV18	.	CASSPENSAYGYTF	TGTGCCAGCTCGCCGGAGAACAGCGCCTATGGCTACACCTTC
TRBJ2-7	TRBD2	TRBV29-1	.	CSVHGTSGSYEQYF	TGCAGCGTTCACGGGACTAGCGGAAGCTACGAGCAGTACTTC
TRBJ1-4	TRBD1	TRBV3-1	few	CASSQPGGFEKLFF	TGTGCCAGCAGCCAACCAGGGGGCTTCGAAAAACTGTTTTTT
TRBJ2-7	.	TRBV28	.	CASRIRSSYEQYF	TGTGCCAGCAGGATTAGGAGCTCCTACGAGCAGTACTTC
TRBJ1-2	.	TRBV15	.	CATSRASRAGVIRTPPGYTF	TGTGCCACCAGCAGGGCCTCTCGGGCCGGCGTAATCCGAACCCCCCCTGGCTACACCTTC
TRBJ1-4	.	TRBV5-1	.	CASSLVSGAVNEKLFF	TGCGCCAGCAGCTTGGTTTCGGGGGCGGTTAATGAAAAACTGTTTTTT
TRBJ1-1	TRBD1	TRBV5-1	.	CASSLGQGSNTEAFF	TGCGCCAGCAGCTTGGGACAGGGGTCGAACACTGAAGCTTTCTTT
TRBJ2-7	.	TRBV7-9	.	CASSPKLDLGDF	TGTGCCAGCAGCCCGAAGTTAGACTTGGGGGACTTC
TRBJ1-5	.	TRBV20-1	.	CSASHLNQPQHF	TGCAGTGCCTCTCACCTCAATCAGCCCCAGCATTTT
TRBJ2-4	TRBD2	TRBV12-3/TRBV12-4	few	CASSSLAGGNIQYF	TGTGCCAGCAGTTCACTAGCGGGAGGTAACATTCAGTACTTC
TRBJ1-1	TRBD1	TRBV20-1	many	CSAAAGTGNTEAFF	TGCAGTGCCGCTGCCGGGACAGGCAACACTGAAGCTTTCTTT
TRBJ2-7	.	TRBV2	many	CASSVHGDGEQYF	TGTGCCAGCAGCGTCCACGGGGATGGCGAGCAGTACTTC
TRBJ1-4	.	TRBV12-3/TRBV12-4	many	CASSPRRGATNEKLFF	TGTGCCAGCAGTCCCCGTAGGGGAGCAACTAATGAAAAACTGTTTTTT
TRBJ2-7	TRBD2	TRBV5-5	.	CASSPGTSGRFNEQYF	TGTGCCAGCAGCCCCGGGACTAGCGGGAGGTTCAACGAGCAGTACTTC
TRBJ2-5	TRBD2	TRBV5-4	.	CASSLTSGSQETQYF	TGTGCCAGCAGCTTGACTAGCGGGAGTCAAGAGACCCAGTACTTC
TRBJ2-2	TRBD1	TRBV12-3/TRBV12-4	.	CASSPDRATTGELFF	TGTGCCAGCAGTCCGGACAGGGCGACCACCGGGGAGCTGTTTTTT
TRBJ1-6	.	TRBV30	.	CAWSGGLNSPLHF	TGTGCCTGGAGTGGGGGGTTGAATTCACCCCTCCACTTT
TRBJ2-7	TRBD2	TRBV11-2	.	CASRSEAGFSYEQYF	TGTGCCAGCCGCTCGGAAGCGGGATTCTCCTACGAGCAGTACTTC
TRBJ2-7	.	TRBV7-2	few	CASSLGGSLGALSYEQYF	TGTGCCAGCAGCTTAGGGGGCAGCCTAGGGGCGCTCTCCTACGAGCAGTACTTC
TRBJ1-1	.	TRBV5-1	many	CASSLDGAGADTEAFF	TGCGCCAGCAGCTTGGATGGGGCAGGGGCGGACACTGAAGCTTTCTTT
TRBJ1-1	TRBD1	TRBV7-8	few	CASSPYRGSNTEAFF	TGTGCCAGCAGCCCATACAGGGGATCGAACACTGAAGCTTTCTTT
TRBJ1-1	TRBD1	TRBV20-1	.	CSASRGLQPWRTEAFF	TGCAGTGCTAGCAGGGGGCTGCAGCCATGGAGGACTGAAGCTTTCTTT
TRBJ1-4	.	TRBV6-1	many	CASLRLGEKLFF	TGTGCCAGTCTTCGCCTGGGAGAAAAACTGTTTTTT
TRBJ1-1	TRBD1	TRBV25-1	few	CASSPRAYRGTEAFF	TGTGCCAGCAGTCCGAGGGCCTACAGGGGCACTGAAGCTTTCTTT
TRBJ2-7	TRBD2	TRBV5-1	few	CASSSQGSLAGYEQYF	TGCGCCAGCAGCTCTCAAGGATCACTAGCGGGATACGAGCAGTACTTC
TRBJ2-2	TRBD2	TRBV6-1	.	CAIKPGGRGTGELFF	TGTGCCATCAAACCGGGGGGTAGGGGCACCGGGGAGCTGTTTTTT
TRBJ1-5	.	TRBV30	.	CAWSVTASNQPQHF	TGTGCCTGGAGTGTAACAGCTAGCAATCAGCCCCAGCATTTT
TRBJ1-1	.	TRBV7-9	.	CASSLAGFPREIF	TGTGCCAGCAGCTTAGCAGGATTCCCCCGGGAGATCTTT
TRBJ1-1	TRBD1	TRBV7-3	.	CASSPDDRVAEAFF	TGTGCCAGCAGCCCGGATGACAGGGTAGCTGAAGCTTTCTTT
TRBJ2-7	.	TRBV6-5	once	CASSYSIAYEQYF	TGTGCCAGCAGTTACTCGATTGCTTACGAGCAGTACTTC
TRBJ2-5	.	TRBV29-1	.	CSVRQYQETQYF	TGCAGCGTCAGACAGTACCAAGAGACCCAGTACTTC
TRBJ1-1	.	TRBV27	.	CASSFRGFGTEAFF	TGTGCCAGCAGTTTTCGAGGTTTTGGCACTGAAGCTTTCTTT
TRBJ1-4	.	TRBV11-2	few	CASSFTGGGEKLFF	TGTGCCAGCAGCTTCACGGGGGGGGGCGAAAAACTGTTTTTT
TRBJ1-4	.	TRBV11-2	few	CASSPSSGLNEKLFF	TGTGCCAGCAGCCCAAGTTCAGGGTTGAATGAAAAACTGTTTTTT
TRBJ1-6	.	TRBV11-2	.	CASSRQGLSYNSPLHF	TGTGCCAGCAGCCGTCAGGGGCTCTCCTATAATTCACCCCTCCACTTT
TRBJ2-7	TRBD2	TRBV7-2	.	CASSLAGTSGRRQTPYF	TGTGCCAGCAGCTTAGCCGGGACTAGCGGGAGGCGACAGACCCCGTACTTC
TRBJ2-3	TRBD2	TRBV19	few	CASRPRSGRASPDTQYF	TGTGCCAGTAGACCAAGGAGCGGGAGAGCTTCTCCAGATACGCAGTATTTT
TRBJ2-7	.	TRBV19	few	CASRPDSSSSYEQYF	TGTGCCAGTAGGCCGGACAGTTCAAGCTCCTACGAGCAGTACTTC
TRBJ1-1	TRBD1	TRBV6-5	.	CASSYSFLGTGEREAFF	TGTGCCAGCAGTTACTCGTTCCTGGGGACAGGGGAGAGGGAAGCTTTCTTT
TRBJ1-1	TRBD1	TRBV3-1	.	CASSQEKGARNTEAFF	TGTGCCAGCAGCCAAGAAAAGGGGGCCAGGAACACTGAAGCTTTCTTT
TRBJ1-4	.	TRBV11-2	many	CASSFASANEKLFF	TGTGCCAGCAGCTTTGCTAGCGCTAATGAAAAACTGTTTTTT
TRBJ2-2	.	TRBV30	once	CAWSGLTGELFF	TGTGCCTGGAGCGGACTAACCGGGGAGCTGTTTTTT
TRBJ1-5	TRBD1	TRBV30	.	CAWSSRGPDQPQHF	TGTGCCTGGAGTTCTAGGGGGCCGGATCAGCCCCAGCATTTT
TRBJ1-2	.	TRBV5-1	few	CASSLNRFGAEGYTF	TGCGCCAGCAGCTTAAACCGGTTCGGGGCTGAGGGCTACACCTTC
TRBJ1-1	.	TRBV3-1	.	CASSHTQGRTEAFF	TGTGCCAGCAGCCACACACAGGGAAGAACTGAAGCTTTCTTT
TRBJ1-1	TRBD1	TRBV9	.	CASSVGGAGGTEAFF	TGTGCCAGCAGCGTAGGTGGTGCAGGGGGTACTGAAGCTTTCTTT
TRBJ2-4	TRBD2	TRBV5-1	.	CASSQTSGNAGAKNIQYF	TGCGCCAGCAGTCAGACTAGCGGGAATGCTGGGGCCAAAAACATTCAGTACTTC
TRBJ1-3	.	TRBV6-1	few	CASELYSGNTIYF	TGTGCCAGTGAACTCTACTCTGGAAACACCATATATTTT
TRBJ2-5	.	TRBV7-2	.	CASSPDPSRETQYF	TGTGCCAGCAGCCCCGACCCATCAAGGGAGACCCAGTACTTC
TRBJ2-7	TRBD2	TRBV2	.	CASSPSPSGYEQYF	TGTGCCAGCAGCCCCAGTCCTAGCGGCTACGAGCAGTACTTC
TRBJ2-7	.	TRBV29-1	.	CSVTEAPLREQYF	TGCAGCGTCACCGAAGCCCCGTTGAGGGAGCAGTACTTC
TRBJ2-2	.	TRBV6-1	few	CASSDSTGELFF	TGTGCCAGCAGCGACAGCACCGGGGAGCTGTTTTTT
TRBJ1-2	.	TRBV12-3/TRBV12-4	many	CASSHPTGVDGYTF	TGTGCCAGCAGTCACCCTACGGGTGTAGATGGCTACACCTTC
TRBJ1-1	.	TRBV28	many	CASSLVGGEGYTEAFF	TGTGCCAGCAGTTTGGTCGGGGGGGAGGGGTACACTGAAGCTTTCTTT
TRBJ1-5	.	TRBV7-2	.	CASSLRAGVGQPQHF	TGTGCCAGCAGCTTACGGGCAGGGGTTGGTCAGCCCCAGCATTTT
TRBJ1-2	.	TRBV29-1	few	CSVFPSSKGDGYTF	TGCAGCGTTTTCCCCTCTTCGAAGGGGGATGGCTACACCTTC
TRBJ2-7	.	TRBV12-3/TRBV12-4	.	CASSPKWNEQYF	TGTGCCAGCAGCCCTAAATGGAACGAGCAGTACTTC
TRBJ2-5	TRBD2	TRBV11-2	many	CASSATSGRGGETQYF	TGTGCCAGCAGCGCGACTAGCGGGAGAGGGGGAGAGACCCAGTACTTC